This TCR beta chain originates from a study of blood T cell repertoires in COVID-19. Trimming removed 1 base from V and 5 bases from J; junction bases left unmatched: 6. This CDR3 has 15 amino acids. Germline V gives CDR1 SGHRS, CDR2 YFSETQ. Libraries were prepared by immunoSEQ multiplex PCR; TCRdb keeps only in-frame clonotypes and omits some of them. Among about 150,000 clones listed, roughly nine tenths were seen once. V and J are TRBV5-1 and TRBJ1-1; 9 bases align to TRBD1. The TCR originated in a woman aged 40 to 50 who had been exposed to COVID-19. Sequenced input: PBMCs or T cells enriched from blood (not recorded which). CDR3 sequence: CASSLNDRGNTEAFF. CDR3 DNA: TGCGCCAGCAGCTTGAATGACAGGGGGAATACTGAAGCTTTCTTT.